The TCR beta chain under discussion was sequenced for a study of cytomegalovirus exposure and HLA in healthy donors. The CDR3 length is 15 residues. CDR1 SEHNR and CDR2 FQNEAQ come from the germline V gene (reference sequence). Trimming took off 2 bases at V and 4 bases at J, with 14 bases between the two ends. It was with 60 Vbeta and 13 Jbeta primers that the PCR ran. The method was immunoSEQ multiplex PCR; TCRdb's version includes in-frame clones alone and lacks a portion of them. The repertoire holds 150,000 to 200,000 clones, with 76% as singletons. This TCR was recovered from a man younger than 35 in good health and CMV-seronegative. The sample consisted of PBMCs. This chain uses TRBV7-9 with TRBJ1-1; TRBD1 is a possible D gene (5 bases). This CDR3 is CASSLTGGGGTEAFF. As DNA, the CDR3 is TGTGCCAGCAGCTTAACGGGGGGTGGAGGCACTGAAGCTTTCTTT.